The 9 T cell receptor beta chains given below trace back to one sample, sequenced in a study of blood T cell repertoires in COVID-19 (dated by TCRdb to the early 2020s). To prepare the library, the immunoSEQ multiplex PCR assay was applied. The clones in this table, taken by TCRdb from immuneACCESS, are in-frame only. Not every clone is retained; where verified, under half of the shortfall comes from an unresolved V gene, and the cause of the rest is unknown. The sample table records around 340,000 clones; more than 70% of these occur just once. Approximately 1% of the sample is taken by the ten largest. Sequencing input: PBMCs or T cells enriched from blood (not recorded which). Source of these receptors: a woman aged 25 to 39 who had been exposed to COVID-19.

The J gene is TRBJ2-7, the V gene TRBV19; D is unresolved. The V and J ends lost 7 bases and 0 bases respectively, with 13 bases between them. The CDR3 extends over 14 amino acids. Germline loops: CDR1 LNHDA, CDR2 SQIVND (reference sequence). The CDR3 bases are TGTGCCAGTACTCAGGCACCCCACTCCTACGAGCAGTACTTC. This gives the protein CASTQAPHSYEQYF.

The rearrangement uses TRBV9 and TRBJ2-5; a possible D gene is TRBD1 (6 bases). The CDR3 loop spans 16 amino acids. V was trimmed by 4 bases and J by 2 bases, leaving 18 bases between them. In germline, CDR1 is SGDLS, CDR2 YYNGEE. Written as DNA, the CDR3 is TGTGCCAGCAGCCCACACTCCGGACAGTTACAAGAGACCCAGTACTTC. Its translation: CASSPHSGQLQETQYF.

The rearrangement joins TRBV5-6 to TRBJ1-3, with D possibly matching TRBD1 (6 bases). CDR3 length equals 16 residues. Trimming left V 0 bases short and J 0 bases short, with 10 bases between. Germline V gene sequence: CDR1 SGHDT, CDR2 YYEEEE. The CDR3 reads CASSLAGGNSGNTIYF. The CDR3, as DNA: TGTGCCAGCAGCTTGGCTGGGGGCAACTCTGGAAACACCATATATTTT.

V gene TRBV7-3 combines with J gene TRBJ2-2; 10 bases match TRBD2. The germline V gene encodes CDR1 SGHTA and CDR2 FQGTGA. The V and J ends lost 4 bases and 2 bases, in that order; junction bases with no gene match: 4. The CDR3 is made up of 16 amino acids. As DNA, the CDR3 is TGTGCCAGCAGCTCCATAGCGGGAGGTAACACCGGGGAGCTGTTTTTT. Protein: CASSSIAGGNTGELFF.

The genes are TRBV4-1 and TRBJ1-2; D is ambiguous. This CDR3 spans 13 amino acids. Trimming removed 1 base from V and 4 bases from J, with 7 bases in between. Germline V gene sequence: CDR1 MGHRA, CDR2 YSYEKL. The CDR3 reads CASSQGVLYGYTF. The CDR3 coding sequence is TGCGCCAGCAGCCAAGGAGTCCTCTATGGCTACACCTTC.

This chain uses TRBV9 with TRBJ1-1; D remains ambiguous. The CDR3 runs to 12 residues. CDR1 is SGDLS and CDR2 is YYNGEE in the germline V gene. The V end was cut by 2 bases, the J end by 8 bases, with 10 bases between. The CDR3 DNA sequence: TGTGCCAGCAGCGTGGAGGACTTGGAAGCTTTCTTT. This translates into CASSVEDLEAFF. Supplemented by reference TRBV9 and TRBJ1-1, the full variable domain reads DSGVTQTPKHLITATGQRVTLRCSPRSGDLSVYWYQQSLDQGLQFLIQYYNGEERAKGNILERFSAQQFPDLHSELNLSSLELGDSALYFCASSVEDLEAFFGQGTRLTVV.

This chain joins TRBV5-1 and TRBJ2-2; TRBD2 matches 12 bases. V was pared by 0 bases and J by 0 bases, with 6 bases of the junction left unmatched. The germline V gene has CDR1 SGHRS and CDR2 YFSETQ. The CDR3 has 19 residues. The CDR3 is CASSLVPLAGGANTGELFF. The DNA of the CDR3 is TGCGCCAGCAGCTTGGTTCCCCTAGCGGGAGGGGCGAACACCGGGGAGCTGTTTTTT.

This clone was observed once. The chain has TRBV28 and TRBJ2-3; D gene uncertain. The CDR3 runs 15 residues. Germline V CDR1 and CDR2: MDHEN, SYDVKM. With 5 bases removed from V and 1 base from J, the gap between germline ends came to 13 bases. Written as DNA, the CDR3 is TGTGCCAGCAGTCCCCCCCGGGTTGGCACAGATACGCAGTATTTT. Translating gives CASSPPRVGTDTQYF.

J is TRBJ1-2 and V is TRBV28, with TRBD1 as a possible D gene (6 bases). V dropped 6 bases and J dropped 4 bases, with 18 bases sitting between them. Germline V gene data show CDR1 as MDHEN and CDR2 as SYDVKM. This CDR3 comprises 15 residues. This chain's CDR3 is CASSPGTLRGYGYTF. DNA of the CDR3: TGTGCCAGCAGCCCCGGGACACTTAGAGGCTATGGCTACACCTTC.